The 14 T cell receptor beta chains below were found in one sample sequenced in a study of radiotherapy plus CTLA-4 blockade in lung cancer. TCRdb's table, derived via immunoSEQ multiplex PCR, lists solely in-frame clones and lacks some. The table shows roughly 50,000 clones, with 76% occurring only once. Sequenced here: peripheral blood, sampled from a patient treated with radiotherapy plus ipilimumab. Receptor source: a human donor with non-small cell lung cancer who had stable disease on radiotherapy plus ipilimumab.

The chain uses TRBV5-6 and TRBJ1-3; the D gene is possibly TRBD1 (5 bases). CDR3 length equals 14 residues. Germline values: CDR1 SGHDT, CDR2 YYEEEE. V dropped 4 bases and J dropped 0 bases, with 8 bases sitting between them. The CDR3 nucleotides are TGTGCCAGCAGCAGACAGATCTCTGGAAACACCATATATTTT. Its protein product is CASSRQISGNTIYF. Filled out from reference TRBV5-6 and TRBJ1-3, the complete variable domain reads DAGVTQSPTHLIKTRGQQVTLRCSPKSGHDTVSWYQQALGQGPQFIFQYYEEEERQRGNFPDRFSGHQFPNYSSELNVNALLLGDSALYLCASSRQISGNTIYFGEGSWLTVV.

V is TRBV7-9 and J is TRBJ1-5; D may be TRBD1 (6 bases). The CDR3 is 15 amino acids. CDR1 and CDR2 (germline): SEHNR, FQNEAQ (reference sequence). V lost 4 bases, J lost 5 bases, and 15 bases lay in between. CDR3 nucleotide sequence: TGTGCCAGCAGCTACTACCAGGGGAGGGATCAGCCCCAGCATTTT. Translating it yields CASSYYQGRDQPQHF.

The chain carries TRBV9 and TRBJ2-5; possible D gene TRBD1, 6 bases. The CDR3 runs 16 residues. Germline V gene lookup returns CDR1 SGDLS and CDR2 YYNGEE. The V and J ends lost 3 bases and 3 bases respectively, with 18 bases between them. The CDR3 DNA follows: TGTGCCAGCAGCGGACCCGGCAGGGGCGGAGAAGAGACCCAGTACTTC. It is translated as CASSGPGRGGEETQYF. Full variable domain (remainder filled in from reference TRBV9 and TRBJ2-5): DSGVTQTPKHLITATGQRVTLRCSPRSGDLSVYWYQQSLDQGLQFLIQYYNGEERAKGNILERFSAQQFPDLHSELNLSSLELGDSALYFCASSGPGRGGEETQYFGPGTRLLVL.

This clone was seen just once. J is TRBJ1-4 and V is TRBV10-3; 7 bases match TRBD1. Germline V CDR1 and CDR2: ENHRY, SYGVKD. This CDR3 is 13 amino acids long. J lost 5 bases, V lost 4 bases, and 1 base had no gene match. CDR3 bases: TGTGCCATCAGTGGAGGGGGCAATGAAAAACTGTTTTTT. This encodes CAISGGGNEKLFF.

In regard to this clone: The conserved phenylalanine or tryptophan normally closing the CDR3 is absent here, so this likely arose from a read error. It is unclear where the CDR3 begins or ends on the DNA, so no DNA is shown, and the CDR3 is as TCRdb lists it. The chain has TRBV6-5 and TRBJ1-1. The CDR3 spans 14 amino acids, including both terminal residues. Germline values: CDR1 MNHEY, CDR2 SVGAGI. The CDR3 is CASTRSRVSFQTTT.

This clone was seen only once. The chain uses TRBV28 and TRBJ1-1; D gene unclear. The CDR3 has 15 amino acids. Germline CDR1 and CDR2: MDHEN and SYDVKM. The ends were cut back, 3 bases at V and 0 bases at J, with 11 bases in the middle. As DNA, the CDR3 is TGTGCCAGCAGTTTGAGGACCGCGATGAACACTGAAGCTTTCTTT. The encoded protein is CASSLRTAMNTEAFF.

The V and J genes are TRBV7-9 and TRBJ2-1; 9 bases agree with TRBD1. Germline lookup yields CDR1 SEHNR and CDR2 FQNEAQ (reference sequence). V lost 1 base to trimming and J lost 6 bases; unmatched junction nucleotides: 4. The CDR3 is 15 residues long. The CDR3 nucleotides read TGTGCCAGCAGCTTAGACGGGACAGGGTTCAATGAGCAGTTCTTC. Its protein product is CASSLDGTGFNEQFF.

CDR3 sequence: CASITGATAYEQYV. In DNA form, the CDR3 reads TGTGCCAGCATCACCGGGGCTACAGCCTACGAGCAGTACGTC. This rearrangement joins TRBV21-1 to TRBJ2-7. TRBV21-1 is shown as a pseudogene. The CDR3 totals 14 residues.

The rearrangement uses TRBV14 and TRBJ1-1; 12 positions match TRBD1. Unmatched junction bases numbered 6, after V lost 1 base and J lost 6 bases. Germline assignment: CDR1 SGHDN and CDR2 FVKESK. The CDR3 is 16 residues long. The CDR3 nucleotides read TGTGCCAGCAGCCAAGCCCTGGGACAGGGGGCCGCTGAAGCTTTCTTT. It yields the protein CASSQALGQGAAEAFF.

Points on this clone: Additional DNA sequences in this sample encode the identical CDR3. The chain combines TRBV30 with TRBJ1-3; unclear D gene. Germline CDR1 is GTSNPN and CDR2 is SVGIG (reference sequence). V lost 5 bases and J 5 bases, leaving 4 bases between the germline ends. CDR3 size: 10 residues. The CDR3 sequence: CAWSRNTIYF. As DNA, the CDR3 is TGTGCCTGGTCCCGAAACACCATATATTTT.

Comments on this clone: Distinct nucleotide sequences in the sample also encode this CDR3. The DNA for the CDR3 is TGTGCCAGCTCACCGACCCTGGACTATGGCTACACCTTC. Its protein is CASSPTLDYGYTF. The chain combines TRBV18 with TRBJ1-2; no firm D call. Trimming stripped 3 bases from V and 3 bases from J, with 8 bases between. This CDR3 region has 13 residues. Germline V CDR1 and CDR2: KGHSH, LQKENI.

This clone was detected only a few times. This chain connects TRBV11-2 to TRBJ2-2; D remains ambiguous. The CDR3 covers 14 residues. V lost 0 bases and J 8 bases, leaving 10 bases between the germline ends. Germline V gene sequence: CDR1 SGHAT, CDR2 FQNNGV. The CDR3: CASSLEVTGGELFF. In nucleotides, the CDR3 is TGTGCCAGCAGCTTAGAGGTCACCGGTGGGGAGCTGTTTTTT.

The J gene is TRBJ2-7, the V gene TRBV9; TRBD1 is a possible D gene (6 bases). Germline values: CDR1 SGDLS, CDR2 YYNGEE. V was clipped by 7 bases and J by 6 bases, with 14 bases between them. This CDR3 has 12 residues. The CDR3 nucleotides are TGTGCCAGCTACAGGGCGTCGGTCGAGCAGTACTTC. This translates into CASYRASVEQYF.

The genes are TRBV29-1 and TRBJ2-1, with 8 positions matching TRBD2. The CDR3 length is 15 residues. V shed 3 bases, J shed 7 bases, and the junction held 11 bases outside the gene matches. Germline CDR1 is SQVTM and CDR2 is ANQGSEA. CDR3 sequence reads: CSVDTAGGGFNEQFF. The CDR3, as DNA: TGCAGCGTTGATACTGCGGGGGGCGGTTTTAATGAGCAGTTCTTC.